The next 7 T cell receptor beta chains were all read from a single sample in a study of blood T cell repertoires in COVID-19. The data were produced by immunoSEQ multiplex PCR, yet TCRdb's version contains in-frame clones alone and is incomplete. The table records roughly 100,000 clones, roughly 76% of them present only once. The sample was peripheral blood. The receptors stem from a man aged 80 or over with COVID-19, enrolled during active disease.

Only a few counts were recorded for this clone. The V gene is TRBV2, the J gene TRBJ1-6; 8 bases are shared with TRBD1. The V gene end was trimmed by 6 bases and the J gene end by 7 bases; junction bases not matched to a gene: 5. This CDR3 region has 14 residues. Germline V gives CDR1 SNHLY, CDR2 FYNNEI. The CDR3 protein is CASSVRQGNSPLHF. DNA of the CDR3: TGTGCCAGCAGCGTGAGACAGGGGAATTCACCCCTCCACTTT. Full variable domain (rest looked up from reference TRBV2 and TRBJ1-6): EPEVTQTPSHQVTQMGQEVILRCVPISNHLYFYWYRQILGQKVEFLVSFYNNEISEKSEIFDDQFSVERPDGSNFTLKIRSTKLEDSAMYFCASSVRQGNSPLHFGNGTRLTVT.

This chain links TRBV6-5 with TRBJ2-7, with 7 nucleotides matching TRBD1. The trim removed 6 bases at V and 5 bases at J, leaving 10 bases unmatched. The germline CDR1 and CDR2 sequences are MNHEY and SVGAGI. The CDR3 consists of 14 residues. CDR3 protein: CASRQGRVLDEQYF. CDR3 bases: TGTGCCAGCAGACAGGGGCGTGTATTGGACGAGCAGTACTTC.

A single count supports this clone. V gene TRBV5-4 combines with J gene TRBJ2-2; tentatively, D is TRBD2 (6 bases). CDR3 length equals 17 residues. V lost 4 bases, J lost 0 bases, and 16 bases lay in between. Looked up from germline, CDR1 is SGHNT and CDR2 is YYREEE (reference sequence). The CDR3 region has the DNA TGTGCCAGCAGCCCGCCTGGGGCGGGACCGAACACCGGGGAGCTGTTTTTT. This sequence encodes CASSPPGAGPNTGELFF.

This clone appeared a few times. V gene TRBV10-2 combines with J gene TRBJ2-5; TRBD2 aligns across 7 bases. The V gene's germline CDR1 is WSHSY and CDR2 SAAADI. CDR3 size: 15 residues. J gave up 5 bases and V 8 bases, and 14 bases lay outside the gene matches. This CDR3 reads CASRLTSRRYETQYF. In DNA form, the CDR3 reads TGCGCCAGCCGGCTGACTAGCAGGCGTTATGAGACCCAGTACTTC.

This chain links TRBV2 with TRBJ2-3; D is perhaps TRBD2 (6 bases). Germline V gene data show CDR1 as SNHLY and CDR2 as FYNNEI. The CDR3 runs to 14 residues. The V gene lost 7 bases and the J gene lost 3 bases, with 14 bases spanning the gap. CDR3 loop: CASNLRDLTDTQYF. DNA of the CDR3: TGTGCCAGCAACCTCCGGGACTTAACAGATACGCAGTATTTT. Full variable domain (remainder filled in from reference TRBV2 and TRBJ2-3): EPEVTQTPSHQVTQMGQEVILRCVPISNHLYFYWYRQILGQKVEFLVSFYNNEISEKSEIFDDQFSVERPDGSNFTLKIRSTKLEDSAMYFCASNLRDLTDTQYFGPGTRLTVL.

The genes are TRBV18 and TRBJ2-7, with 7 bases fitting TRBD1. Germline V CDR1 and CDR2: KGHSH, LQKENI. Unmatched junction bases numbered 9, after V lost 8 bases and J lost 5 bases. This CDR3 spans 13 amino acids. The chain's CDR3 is CASQITGVHEQYF. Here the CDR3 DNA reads TGTGCCAGCCAAATAACAGGGGTACACGAGCAGTACTTC.

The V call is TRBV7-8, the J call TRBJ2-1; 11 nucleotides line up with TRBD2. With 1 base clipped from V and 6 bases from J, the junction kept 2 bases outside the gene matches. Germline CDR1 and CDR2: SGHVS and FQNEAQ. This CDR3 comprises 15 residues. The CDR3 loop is CASSLGGLAVNEQFF. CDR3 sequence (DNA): TGTGCCAGCAGCTTAGGGGGACTAGCGGTCAATGAGCAGTTCTTC.